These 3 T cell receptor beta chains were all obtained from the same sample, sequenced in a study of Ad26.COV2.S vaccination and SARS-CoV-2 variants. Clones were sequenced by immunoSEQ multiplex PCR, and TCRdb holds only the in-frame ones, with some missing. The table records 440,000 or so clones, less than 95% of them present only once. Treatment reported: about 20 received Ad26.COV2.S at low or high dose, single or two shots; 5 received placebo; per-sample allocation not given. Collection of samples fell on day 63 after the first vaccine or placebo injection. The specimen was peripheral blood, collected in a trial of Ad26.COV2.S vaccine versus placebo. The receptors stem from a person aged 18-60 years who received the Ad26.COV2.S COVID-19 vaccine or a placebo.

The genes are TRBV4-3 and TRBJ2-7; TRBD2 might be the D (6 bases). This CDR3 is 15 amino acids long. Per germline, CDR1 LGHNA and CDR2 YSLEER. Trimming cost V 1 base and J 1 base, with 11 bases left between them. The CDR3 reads CASSQVADGSYEQYF. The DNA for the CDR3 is TGCGCCAGCAGCCAAGTAGCGGACGGATCCTACGAGCAGTACTTC.

The CDR3 DNA sequence: TGTGCCAGCAGCCTTTACAGCAACTCCTACGAGCAGTACTTC. This gives the protein CASSLYSNSYEQYF. This rearrangement joins TRBV7-2 to TRBJ2-7; unclear D gene. This CDR3 region has 14 residues. The V end was cut by 5 bases, the J end by 0 bases, with 11 bases between. Germline CDR1 reads SGHTA; CDR2 reads FQGNSA.

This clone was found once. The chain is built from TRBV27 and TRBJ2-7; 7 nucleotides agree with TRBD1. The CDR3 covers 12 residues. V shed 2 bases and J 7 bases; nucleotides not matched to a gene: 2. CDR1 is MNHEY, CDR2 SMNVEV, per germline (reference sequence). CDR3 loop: CASSLTQGEQYF. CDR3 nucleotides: TGTGCCAGCAGTTTAACACAGGGGGAGCAGTACTTC.